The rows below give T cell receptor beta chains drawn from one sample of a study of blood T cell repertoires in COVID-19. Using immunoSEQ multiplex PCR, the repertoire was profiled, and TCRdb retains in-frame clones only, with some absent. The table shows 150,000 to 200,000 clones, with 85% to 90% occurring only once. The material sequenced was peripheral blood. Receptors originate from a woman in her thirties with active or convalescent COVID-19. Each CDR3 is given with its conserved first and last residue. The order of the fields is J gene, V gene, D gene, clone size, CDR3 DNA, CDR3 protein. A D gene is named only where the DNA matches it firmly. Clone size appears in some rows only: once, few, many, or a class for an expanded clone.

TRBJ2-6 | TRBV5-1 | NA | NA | TGCGCCAGCAGCCCAGGACAGTCTGGGGCCAACGTCCTGACTTTC | CASSPGQSGANVLTF
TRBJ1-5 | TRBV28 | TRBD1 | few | TGTGCCAGCAGTTCCGGACAGGGGGCGCCGGGTCAGCCCCAGCATTTT | CASSSGQGAPGQPQHF
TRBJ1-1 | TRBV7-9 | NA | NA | TGTGCCAGCAGCTTACAGGTCCCTGAAGCTTTCTTT | CASSLQVPEAFF
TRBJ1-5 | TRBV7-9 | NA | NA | TGTGCCAGCAGCTTAGAAGCGGGTCAGCCCCAGCATTTT | CASSLEAGQPQHF
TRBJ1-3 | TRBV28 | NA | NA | TGTGCCAGCAGTACGGGTCCCCGAAACACCATATATTTT | CASSTGPRNTIYF
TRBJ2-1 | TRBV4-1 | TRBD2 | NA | TGCGCCAGCAGCCTGAGGCGGGAGGGCCGTTACAATGAGCAGTTCTTC | CASSLRREGRYNEQFF
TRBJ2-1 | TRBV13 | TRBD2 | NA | TGTGCCAGCAGCGCCGGGACTAGCGGGAGTCTGTATGAGCAGTTCTTC | CASSAGTSGSLYEQFF
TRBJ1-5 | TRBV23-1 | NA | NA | TGCGCCAGCAGTCAATCACTATCAGGGGCCACTAATAAGCCCCAGCATTTT | CASSQSLSGATNKPQHF
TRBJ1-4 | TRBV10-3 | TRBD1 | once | TGTGCCATCAGTGACACAGGACAGGGCGACTGGAGGCAATTT | CAISDTGQGDWRQF
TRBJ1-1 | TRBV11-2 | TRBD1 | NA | TGTGCCAGCAGCCTGAACAGGGGAAAGGCTTTCTTT | CASSLNRGKAFF
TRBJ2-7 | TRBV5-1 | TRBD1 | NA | TGCGCCAGCAGCGCACTTACGGGACAGACAGCCTACGAGCAGTACTTC | CASSALTGQTAYEQYF
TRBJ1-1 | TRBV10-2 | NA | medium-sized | TGCGCCACCACGGACAACGCGAACACTGAAGCTTTCTTT | CATTDNANTEAFF
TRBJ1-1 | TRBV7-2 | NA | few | TGTGCCAGCAGATACGCAACGGGAATGAACACTGAAGCTTTCTTT | CASRYATGMNTEAFF
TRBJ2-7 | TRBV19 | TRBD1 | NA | TGTGCCAGTAGTGGGACAGGGTACGAGCAGTACTTC | CASSGTGYEQYF
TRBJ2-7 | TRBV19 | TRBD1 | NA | TGTGCCAGTAGTGTAGCCGGGACAGGTGCTTACGAGCAGTACTTC | CASSVAGTGAYEQYF
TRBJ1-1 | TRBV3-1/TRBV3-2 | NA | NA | TGTGCCAGCAGCTCGAATGGGAGGAGCACTGAAGCTTTCTTT | CASSSNGRSTEAFF
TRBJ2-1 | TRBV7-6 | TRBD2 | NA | TGTGCCAGCAGCTCCCAGTATCGGACTAGCGGGGCGAGCTCCTACAATGAGCAGTTCTTC | CASSSQYRTSGASSYNEQFF
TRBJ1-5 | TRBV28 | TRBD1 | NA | TGTGCCAGCAGTTTTATAGGGACAGGGGATCAGCCCCAGCATTTT | CASSFIGTGDQPQHF
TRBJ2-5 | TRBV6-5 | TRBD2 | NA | TGTGCCAGCAGGGATGGACTAGCGGGAGGAGAGACCCAGTACTTC | CASRDGLAGGETQYF
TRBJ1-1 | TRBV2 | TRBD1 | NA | TGTGCCAGCAGGGGACAGGGATACACTGAAGCTTTCTTT | CASRGQGYTEAFF
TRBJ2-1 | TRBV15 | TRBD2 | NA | TGTGCCACCAGCAGAGGGCTAGCGGGGGGCTACAATGAGCAGTTCTTC | CATSRGLAGGYNEQFF
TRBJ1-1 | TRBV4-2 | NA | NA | TGTGCCAGCAGCCAAGAGTGGGGGGAAGGATTGAACACTGAAGCTTTCTTT | CASSQEWGEGLNTEAFF